This T cell receptor (beta chain) was sequenced for a study of blood T cell repertoires in COVID-19 (dated by TCRdb to 2020 to 2022). At the level of the whole study: Collaborator samples came from the United States, Italy and Spain and covered acute and convalescent phases of COVID-19. The material from the prospective study consisted of cDNA or gDNA derived from T cells, B-cell-depleted T cells, or PBMCs. The dataset comprised deeply sampled blood TCRbeta repertoires from subjects exposed to, actively infected with, or recovered from COVID-19. The repertoires were made available in a free public database intended to serve as a resource for research on the immune response to SARS-CoV-2. Samples were obtained from the ongoing ImmuneRACE study (first 160 participants) and from approximately 1,200 subjects provided by 6 global collaborators. The sample metadata nearly always contained a de-identified subject ID, COVID-19 status, age in years and sex. Where HLA class I and class II types were available, the types were taken from metadata supplied by the sample provider, not from assay-based typing.

CDR1 and CDR2 are drawn from the germline V gene (reference sequence): MNHEY, SMNVEV. V ends up 3 bases short and J 7 bases short, with an unmatched junction base count of 7. From its cysteine to its phenylalanine, the CDR3 spans 14 amino acids. Only the CDR3 DNA stays, 42 bases, in frame from base 1. Results the study describes overall, beyond this receptor: The amount of clinical and demographic metadata varied by source and participant and was provided uncurated.

One collaborating source in Seattle enrolled patients while the patients were actively infected and followed the patients over time throughout the course of disease. Collaborating institutions collected whole blood in K2EDTA tubes following their own protocols. Collaborator samples were shipped for TCRbeta analysis as frozen whole blood, isolated PBMCs, or DNA extracted from either sample type. A single count supports this clone. What antigen it recognizes has not been identified. Base qualities were left out, and no much larger clone turns up one base away. TCRbeta CDR3 regions were amplified from genomic DNA using the immunoSEQ Assay, a bias-controlled multiplex PCR. The paper's data handling went like this. The number of nucleated cells in each sample was estimated from the amplification of reference gene primers within the assay. To quantify the absolute abundance of each unique TCRbeta CDR3 rearrangement, sequence reads were collapsed and filtered. For each sample, productive Simpson clonality was calculated by taking the square root of Simpson's diversity index across productive rearrangements. TCRdb's version of the immuneACCESS table is confined to in-frame rearrangements and falls short of the full clone set. An unresolved V gene accounts for under half of the shortfall where checked; the remainder is of unknown origin. D and trimming come from the DNA, and the V and J calls and clone size come from that table. Here the sample has about 300,000 clones; approximately 90% occur a single time. The ten most abundant clones make up around 5.8% of the sample.

This clonotype originated in a woman between 45 and 60 years old with COVID-19, enrolled during active disease. Recombination linked TRBV27 to TRBJ1-2, and TRBD1 matches 8 of the central bases. The sample taken for sequencing was peripheral blood. In nucleotides, the sequence is TGTGCCAGCAGTTTGGACAGGGCTCTGGGTGGCTACACCTTC. This yields the protein CASSLDRALGGYTF.